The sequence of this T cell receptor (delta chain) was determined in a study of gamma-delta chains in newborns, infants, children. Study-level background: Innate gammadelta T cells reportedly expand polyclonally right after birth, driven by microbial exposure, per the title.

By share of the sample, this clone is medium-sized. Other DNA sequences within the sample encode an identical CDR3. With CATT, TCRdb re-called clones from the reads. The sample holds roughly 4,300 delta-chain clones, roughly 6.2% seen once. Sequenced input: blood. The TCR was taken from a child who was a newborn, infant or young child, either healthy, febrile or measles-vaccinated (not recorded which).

CDR3: CACDSTGPSWDTRQMFF. CDR3 in DNA: TGTGCCTGTGACAGTACTGGGCCCTCCTGGGACACCCGACAGATGTTTTTC. The chain uses TRDV2 and TRDJ3, with D perhaps TRDD3 (6 bases). This CDR3 spans 17 amino acids. The germline V gene encodes CDR1 GEAIGNYY and CDR2 EKD. With 2 bases removed from V and 0 bases from J, the gap between germline ends came to 10 bases.